This TCR beta chain was documented in a study of blood T cell repertoires in COVID-19. At the level of the study: Samples of COVID-19 (acute and convalescent) were obtained from the United States, Italy and Spain. The analysed material was cDNA or gDNA that came from T cells, B-cell-depleted T cells, or PBMCs.

The CDR3 runs to 11 residues. Germline V gene sequence: CDR1 SNHLY, CDR2 FYNNEI. Original handling: From reference gene primer amplification, estimates of nucleated cell counts were derived. The protocol was immunoSEQ multiplex PCR, while the TCRdb copy is restricted to in-frame clones and leaves out a portion. That table gives V, J and clone size, and the DNA gave D and trimming. Of approximately 82,000 clones in the sample, 82% were seen once. Regarding this clone: The junction and the germline gene differ at one end; a read error may be behind it.

The sample consisted of peripheral blood. The chain has TRBV2 and TRBJ2-4, with 11 bases that match TRBD1. The receptor was derived from a woman aged 65 to 85 with acute or convalescent COVID-19. The CDR3 DNA is TGTGCCAGCAGCTTCGGGGACAGGGGGAACTTC. This sequence encodes CASSFGDRGNF.